Presented here are 20 T cell receptor beta chains from one specimen sequenced in a study of T cells in Graves' hyperthyroidism and ophthalmopathy. RNA transcripts yielded amplified TCR beta CDR3 regions. With the HTBI primer set, the TCR CDR3 went through a first round of RT-PCR. In TCRdb, the multiplex PCR reads were re-called with MiXCR into one record per CDR3 protein. Of roughly 740,000 distinct CDR3 sequences detected, about 17% appear once; the ten largest clones hold approximately 8%. Sequencing was carried out using blood. The source of these receptors is a man between 18 and 29 years old with Graves' hyperthyroidism.

This clonotype occurred many times. The chain carries TRBV10-3 and TRBJ1-5, with no clear D. Trimming took off 3 bases at V and 3 bases at J, with 3 bases between the two ends. This CDR3 region has 12 residues. CDR1 ENHRY and CDR2 SYGVKD come from the germline V gene. The CDR3 DNA reads TGTGCCATCAGTGAATCCAATCAGCCCCAGCATTTT. Protein product: CAISESNQPQHF.

This clonotype was observed a handful of times. V gene TRBV12-3 or TRBV12-4 combines with J gene TRBJ2-7; D is uncertain. This CDR3 has 15 residues. The ends were cut back, 1 base at V and 8 bases at J, with 18 bases in the middle. The CDR3 loop reads CASSLGQVAAPQQYF. The CDR3 nucleotides are TGTGCCAGCAGTTTAGGGCAGGTCGCTGCGCCCCAGCAGTACTTC.

There are many counts of this clonotype. This chain joins TRBV6-5 and TRBJ1-1; D gene ambiguous. V was cut by 2 bases and J by 0 bases, with 7 bases left in between. The germline V gene has CDR1 MNHEY and CDR2 SVGAGI. The length of the CDR3 is 14 residues. The CDR3 region has the DNA TGTGCCAGCAGTTACCGGAAATTGAACACTGAAGCTTTCTTT. It codes for CASSYRKLNTEAFF.

This clonotype was seen ten or more times. The rearrangement joins TRBV24-1 to TRBJ2-2; perhaps TRBD1 as D (5 bases). The germline V and J ends were trimmed by 3 bases and 2 bases, with 9 bases remaining between them. CDR1 KGHDR and CDR2 SFDVKD come from the germline V gene. The CDR3 has 15 amino acids. CDR3 residues: CATSDHRRNTGELFF. CDR3 DNA: TGTGCCACCAGTGATCACAGGAGAAACACCGGGGAGCTGTTTTTT.

This clonotype was seen more than once but under ten times. The V gene is TRBV14, the J gene TRBJ2-7; the match to TRBD2 covers 7 bases. Germline V gene sequence: CDR1 SGHDN, CDR2 FVKESK. The CDR3 covers 15 residues. V lost 2 bases to trimming and J lost 4 bases; unmatched junction nucleotides: 8. The CDR3 coding sequence is TGTGCCAGCAGCCAACGGCTAGCGGTCACTTACGAGCAGTACTTC. As protein: CASSQRLAVTYEQYF.

This clonotype was seen many times. This sequence joins TRBV24-1 and TRBJ2-7, with 8 positions matching TRBD2. Germline V lookup: CDR1 KGHDR, CDR2 SFDVKD. Trimming cost V 3 bases and J 2 bases; bases outside gene matches: 11. The CDR3 has 17 amino acids. The CDR3 sequence: CATSDPHPLAGPYEQYF. The CDR3 DNA is TGTGCCACCAGTGATCCCCACCCCCTAGCGGGCCCCTACGAGCAGTACTTC.

CDR3 sequence: CSARESGRVDTQYF. In nucleotides, the CDR3 is TGCAGTGCTAGAGAAAGCGGGAGAGTAGATACGCAGTATTTT. The chain links TRBV20-1 to TRBJ2-3; 8 nucleotides align to TRBD2. The germline CDR1 and CDR2 sequences are DFQATT and SNEGSKA (reference sequence). The CDR3 loop spans 14 amino acids. V gave up 0 bases and J gave up 5 bases; unmatched junction bases: 4.

This chain joins TRBV5-4 and TRBJ1-4; D is perhaps TRBD1 (6 bases). V was pared by 0 bases and J by 8 bases, with 17 bases between. Germline assignment: CDR1 SGHNT and CDR2 YYREEE (reference sequence). The CDR3 has 16 residues. CDR3 sequence: CASSLANGGPGEKLFF. The CDR3 nucleotides are TGTGCCAGCAGCTTGGCCAACGGGGGGCCGGGAGAAAAACTGTTTTTT. Complete variable domain (other parts from reference TRBV5-4 and TRBJ1-4): ETGVTQSPTHLIKTRGQQVTLRCSSQSGHNTVSWYQQALGQGPQFIFQYYREEENGRGNFPPRFSGLQFPNYSSELNVNALELDDSALYLCASSLANGGPGEKLFFGSGTQLSVL.

In its sample, this clonotype was seen a few times. The V call is TRBV12-3 or TRBV12-4, the J call TRBJ1-4; D unresolved. The CDR3 runs to 15 residues. V was trimmed by 4 bases and J by 2 bases, leaving 11 bases between them. CDR3 sequence reads: CASSSVGGTNEKLFF. In DNA form, the CDR3 reads TGTGCCAGCAGTTCCGTAGGAGGCACTAATGAAAAACTGTTTTTT.

This clonotype has ten or more counts. The chain links TRBV28 to TRBJ2-5; tentative D call: TRBD1 (7 bases). Trimming took 7 bases from V and 2 from J, leaving 17 bases between them. This CDR3 contains 15 residues. Germline-derived CDR1 and CDR2 are MDHEN and SYDVKM. The CDR3 sequence is CASTGGGRLQETQYF. As DNA, the CDR3 is TGTGCCAGCACCGGAGGGGGCAGATTACAAGAGACCCAGTACTTC.

This clonotype showed up many times. V is TRBV28 and J is TRBJ2-1; 7 bases align to TRBD1. Per the germline V gene, CDR1 is MDHEN and CDR2 is SYDVKM. This CDR3 spans 15 amino acids. The V segment lost 1 base and the J segment 5 bases; nucleotides outside the gene matches: 5. CDR3 DNA sequence: TGTGCCAGCAGTTTATCAGGGGGAGCGGACAATGAGCAGTTCTTC. It specifies CASSLSGGADNEQFF. The whole variable domain, remainder taken from reference TRBV28 and TRBJ2-1, is DVKVTQSSRYLVKRTGEKVFLECVQDMDHENMFWYRQDPGLGLRLIYFSYDVKMKEKGDIPEGYSVSREKKERFSLILESASTNQTSMYLCASSLSGGADNEQFFGPGTRLTVL.

This clonotype was picked up many times. The rearrangement links TRBV12-3 or TRBV12-4 to TRBJ2-7; TRBD1 aligns across 9 bases. This CDR3 has 13 residues. The V gene end was trimmed by 7 bases and the J gene end by 7 bases; junction bases not matched to a gene: 8. In nucleotides, the CDR3 is TGTGCCAGCAAGGGACAGGGTATGCTGGAGCAGTACTTC. It codes for CASKGQGMLEQYF.

This clonotype has a handful of counts. The chain couples TRBV19 to TRBJ2-7; D uncertain. This CDR3 has 13 amino acids. Germline CDR1 LNHDA, CDR2 SQIVND (reference sequence). V was clipped by 1 base and J by 3 bases, with 7 bases between them. The chain's CDR3 is CASSIGVLYEQYF. The DNA of the CDR3 is TGTGCCAGTAGTATAGGGGTTCTCTACGAGCAGTACTTC.

This clonotype was seen a handful of times. The chain has TRBV20-1 and TRBJ2-7, with D possibly matching TRBD1 (6 bases). Germline V gene sequence: CDR1 DFQATT, CDR2 SNEGSKA (reference sequence). With 4 bases removed from V and 2 bases from J, the gap between germline ends came to 18 bases. The CDR3 loop spans 15 amino acids. CDR3 loop: CSANEGGTHTYEQYF. The CDR3 DNA reads as TGCAGTGCTAACGAAGGGGGAACCCACACCTACGAGCAGTACTTC.

This clonotype occurred many times. This chain uses TRBV12-3 or TRBV12-4 with TRBJ2-2, with 8 bases that match TRBD2. The junction had 5 bases not matched to a gene; V was cut back by 2 bases and J by 6 bases. This CDR3 region has 15 residues. CDR3 amino acids: CASSLQRELPGELFF. The CDR3 DNA is TGTGCCAGCAGTTTACAGCGGGAGTTACCCGGGGAGCTGTTTTTT.

This clonotype is a singleton in its sample. The V and J genes are TRBV4-1 and TRBJ2-1; D gene unclear. V dropped 0 bases and J dropped 5 bases, with 11 bases sitting between them. The CDR3 consists of 15 residues. Looked up from germline, CDR1 is MGHRA and CDR2 is YSYEKL. The chain's CDR3 is CASSQDFRNNNEQFF. The CDR3 coding sequence is TGCGCCAGCAGCCAAGATTTCCGAAACAACAATGAGCAGTTCTTC.

This clonotype was seen more than once but under ten times. The chain is built from TRBV19 and TRBJ2-1; D is uncertain. The CDR3 has 13 residues. Trimming left V 1 base short and J 10 bases short, with 11 bases between. The V gene's germline CDR1 is LNHDA and CDR2 SQIVND (reference sequence). The CDR3 sequence: CASSIVNLQEQFF. The CDR3 DNA follows: TGTGCCAGTAGTATAGTTAACCTACAAGAGCAGTTCTTC.

This clonotype was picked up a small number of times. The chain joins TRBV13 to TRBJ2-2; 8 bases agree with TRBD1. Per germline, CDR1 PRHDT and CDR2 FYEKMQ (reference sequence). The CDR3 length is 14 residues. Losses at the gene ends were 9 bases for V and 4 bases for J; bases not matched to a gene: 7. The CDR3 protein is CASEGRGLTGELFF. In nucleotides, the CDR3 is TGTGCCAGTGAGGGCAGGGGGCTCACCGGGGAGCTGTTTTTT.

This clonotype was counted only a few times. This rearrangement joins TRBV10-3 to TRBJ1-1; 7 bases fit TRBD1. This CDR3 has 14 residues. Germline V gene data show CDR1 as ENHRY and CDR2 as SYGVKD. V shed 6 bases and J 1 base; nucleotides not matched to a gene: 5. Here the CDR3 DNA reads TGTGCCATCAGCTCCGGGACAGAGAACACTGAAGCTTTCTTT. Protein: CAISSGTENTEAFF.

This clonotype was picked up many times. The chain is built from TRBV27 and TRBJ2-3; TRBD1 matches at 8 bases. The CDR3 totals 15 residues. Germline V gives CDR1 MNHEY, CDR2 SMNVEV (reference sequence). V dropped 7 bases and J dropped 1; count of bases not matched to a gene: 7. CDR3 region: CASTPEGQGTDTQYF. The DNA of the CDR3 is TGTGCCAGCACCCCCGAGGGACAGGGCACAGATACGCAGTATTTT.